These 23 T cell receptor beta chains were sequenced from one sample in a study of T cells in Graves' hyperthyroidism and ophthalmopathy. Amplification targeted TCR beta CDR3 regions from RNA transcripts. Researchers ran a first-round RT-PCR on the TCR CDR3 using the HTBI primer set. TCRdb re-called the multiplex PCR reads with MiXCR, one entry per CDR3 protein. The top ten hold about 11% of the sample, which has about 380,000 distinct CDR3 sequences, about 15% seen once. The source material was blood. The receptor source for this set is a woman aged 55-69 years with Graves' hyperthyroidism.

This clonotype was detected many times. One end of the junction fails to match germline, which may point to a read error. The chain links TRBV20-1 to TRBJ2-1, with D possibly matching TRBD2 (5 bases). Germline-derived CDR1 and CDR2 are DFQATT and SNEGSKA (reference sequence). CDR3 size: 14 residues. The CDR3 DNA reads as TGCAGTGCCAGAGGGCAGCCAGCCTACAATGAGCAGTTCTTC. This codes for CSARGQPAYNEQFF.

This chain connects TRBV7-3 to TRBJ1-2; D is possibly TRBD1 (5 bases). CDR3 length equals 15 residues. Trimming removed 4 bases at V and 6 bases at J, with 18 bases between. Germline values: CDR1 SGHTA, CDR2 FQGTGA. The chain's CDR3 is CASSSKLVGGDGYTF. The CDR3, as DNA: TGTGCCAGCAGCTCAAAGCTTGTTGGAGGGGATGGCTACACCTTC. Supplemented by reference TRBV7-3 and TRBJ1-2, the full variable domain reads GAGVSQTPSNKVTEKGKYVELRCDPISGHTALYWYRQSLGQGPEFLIYFQGTGAADDSGLPNDRFFAVRPEGSVSTLKIQRTERGDSAVYLCASSSKLVGGDGYTFGSGTRLTVV.

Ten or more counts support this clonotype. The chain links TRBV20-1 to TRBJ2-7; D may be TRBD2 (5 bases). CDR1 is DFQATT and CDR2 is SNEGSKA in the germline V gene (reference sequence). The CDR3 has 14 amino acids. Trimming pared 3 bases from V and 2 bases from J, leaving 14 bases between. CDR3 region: CSARGTGIAYEQYF. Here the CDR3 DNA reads TGCAGTGCTAGGGGTACGGGGATTGCCTACGAGCAGTACTTC.

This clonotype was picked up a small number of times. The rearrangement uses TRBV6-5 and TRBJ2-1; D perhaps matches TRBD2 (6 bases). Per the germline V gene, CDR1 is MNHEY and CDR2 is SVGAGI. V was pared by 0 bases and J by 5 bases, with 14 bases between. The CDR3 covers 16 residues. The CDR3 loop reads CASSYSNREPHNEQFF. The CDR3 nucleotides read TGTGCCAGCAGTTACTCGAATCGGGAGCCCCACAATGAGCAGTTCTTC.

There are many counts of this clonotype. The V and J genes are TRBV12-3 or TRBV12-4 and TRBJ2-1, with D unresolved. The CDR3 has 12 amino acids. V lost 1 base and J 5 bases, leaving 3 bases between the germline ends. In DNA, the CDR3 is TGTGCCAGCAGTTTAGACGACAATGAGCAGTTCTTC. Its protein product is CASSLDDNEQFF.

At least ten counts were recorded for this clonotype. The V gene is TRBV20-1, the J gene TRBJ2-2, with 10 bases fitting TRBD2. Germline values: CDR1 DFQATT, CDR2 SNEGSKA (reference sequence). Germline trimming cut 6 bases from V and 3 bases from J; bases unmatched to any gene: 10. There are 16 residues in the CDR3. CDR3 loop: CSAEPLAGAYTGELFF. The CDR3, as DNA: TGCAGTGCGGAGCCCCTAGCGGGAGCTTACACCGGGGAGCTGTTTTTT.

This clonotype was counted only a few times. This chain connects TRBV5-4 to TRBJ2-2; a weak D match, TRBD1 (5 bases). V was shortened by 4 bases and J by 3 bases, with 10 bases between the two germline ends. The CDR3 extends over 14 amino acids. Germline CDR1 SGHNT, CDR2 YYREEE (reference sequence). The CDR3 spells CASSPQQDTGELFF. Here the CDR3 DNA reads TGTGCCAGCAGCCCACAACAGGACACCGGGGAGCTGTTTTTT.

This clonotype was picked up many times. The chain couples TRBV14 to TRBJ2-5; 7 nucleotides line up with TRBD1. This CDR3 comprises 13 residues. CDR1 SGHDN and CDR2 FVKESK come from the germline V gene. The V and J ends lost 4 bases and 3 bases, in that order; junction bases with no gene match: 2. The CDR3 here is CASSRGQKETQYF. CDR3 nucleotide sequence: TGTGCCAGCAGCCGGGGACAGAAAGAGACCCAGTACTTC.

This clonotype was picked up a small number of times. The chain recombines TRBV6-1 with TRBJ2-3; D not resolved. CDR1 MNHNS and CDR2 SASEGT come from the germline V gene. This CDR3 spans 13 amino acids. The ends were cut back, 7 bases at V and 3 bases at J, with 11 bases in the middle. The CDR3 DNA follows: TGTGCCAGCATGTTGGACCCAACAGATACGCAGTATTTT. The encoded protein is CASMLDPTDTQYF.

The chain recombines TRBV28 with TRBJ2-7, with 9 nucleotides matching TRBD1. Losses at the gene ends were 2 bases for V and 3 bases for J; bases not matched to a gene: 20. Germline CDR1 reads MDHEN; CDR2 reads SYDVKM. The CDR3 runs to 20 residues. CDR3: CASSLDLPPGGQGGIYEQYF. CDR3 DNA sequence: TGTGCCAGCAGTTTAGACCTCCCCCCCGGGGGACAGGGAGGGATCTACGAGCAGTACTTC.

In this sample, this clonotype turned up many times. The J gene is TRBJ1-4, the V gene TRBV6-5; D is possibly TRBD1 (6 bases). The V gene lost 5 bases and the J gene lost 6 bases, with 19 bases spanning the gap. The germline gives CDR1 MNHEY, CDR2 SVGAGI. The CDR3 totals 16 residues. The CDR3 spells CASSPLQAGDDEKLFF. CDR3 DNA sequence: TGTGCCAGCAGTCCTCTTCAGGCAGGGGATGATGAAAAACTGTTTTTT.

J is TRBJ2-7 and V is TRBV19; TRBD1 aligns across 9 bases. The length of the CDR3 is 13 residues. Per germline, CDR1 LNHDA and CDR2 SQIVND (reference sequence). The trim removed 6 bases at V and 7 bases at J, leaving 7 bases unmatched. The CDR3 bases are TGTGCCAGTAGACGGACAGGGGCGAGGGAGCAGTACTTC. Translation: CASRRTGAREQYF.

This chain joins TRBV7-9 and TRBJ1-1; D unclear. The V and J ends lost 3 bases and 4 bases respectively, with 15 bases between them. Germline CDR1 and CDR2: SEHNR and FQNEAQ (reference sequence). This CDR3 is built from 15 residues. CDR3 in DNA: TGTGCCAGCAGCTTGGCTGCTGCGCCCCCCACTGAAGCTTTCTTT. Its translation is CASSLAAAPPTEAFF.

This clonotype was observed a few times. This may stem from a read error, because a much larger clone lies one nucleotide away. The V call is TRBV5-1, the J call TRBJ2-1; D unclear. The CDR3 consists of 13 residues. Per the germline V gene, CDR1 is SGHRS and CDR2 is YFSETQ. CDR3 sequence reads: CASSMGSYEGKYF. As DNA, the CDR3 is TGCGCCAGCAGCATGGGCTCCTACGAAGGGAAGTACTTC.

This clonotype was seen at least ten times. The CDR3 region has the DNA TGTGCCAGCAGCTTAGACGCTAGCGGGAGTTCTGCCCATGAGCAGTTCTTC. It is translated as CASSLDASGSSAHEQFF. The chain combines TRBV7-2 with TRBJ2-1, with TRBD2 identical over 10 bases. CDR1 is SGHTA and CDR2 is FQGNSA in the germline V gene. Trimming cost V 1 base and J 8 bases; bases outside gene matches: 11. The CDR3 sequence is 17 residues long.

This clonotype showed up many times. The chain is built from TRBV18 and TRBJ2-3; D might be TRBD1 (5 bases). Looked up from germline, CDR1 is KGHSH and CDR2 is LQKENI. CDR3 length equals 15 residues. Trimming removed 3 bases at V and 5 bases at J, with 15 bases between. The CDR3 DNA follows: TGTGCCAGCTCACCCCGCGGACACACGATAGATACGCAGTATTTT. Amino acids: CASSPRGHTIDTQYF.

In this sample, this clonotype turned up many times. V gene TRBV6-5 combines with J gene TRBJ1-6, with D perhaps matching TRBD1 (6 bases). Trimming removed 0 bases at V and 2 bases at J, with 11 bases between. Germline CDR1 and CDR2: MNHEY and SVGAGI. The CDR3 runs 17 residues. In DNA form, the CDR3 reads TGTGCCAGCAGTTACTCTACAGGGAGTCCCTATAATTCACCCCTCCACTTT. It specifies CASSYSTGSPYNSPLHF.

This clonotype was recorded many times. The CDR3 loop is CASRKTGGIETQYF. CDR3 DNA sequence: TGTGCCAGCAGGAAGACAGGAGGGATAGAGACCCAGTACTTC. The chain has TRBV6-2 or TRBV6-3 and TRBJ2-5, with D tentatively TRBD1 or TRBD2 (6 bases each). The CDR3 runs 14 residues. Looked up from germline, CDR1 is MNHEY and CDR2 is SVGEGT. Trimming pared 6 bases from V and 4 bases from J, leaving 15 bases between.

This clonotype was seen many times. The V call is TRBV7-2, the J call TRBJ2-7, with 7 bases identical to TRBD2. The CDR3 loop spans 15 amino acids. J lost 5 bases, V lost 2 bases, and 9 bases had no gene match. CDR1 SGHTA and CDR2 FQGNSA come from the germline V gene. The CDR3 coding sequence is TGTGCCAGCAGCTTAATACTAGCGCCAGGCGACGAGCAGTACTTC. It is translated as CASSLILAPGDEQYF.

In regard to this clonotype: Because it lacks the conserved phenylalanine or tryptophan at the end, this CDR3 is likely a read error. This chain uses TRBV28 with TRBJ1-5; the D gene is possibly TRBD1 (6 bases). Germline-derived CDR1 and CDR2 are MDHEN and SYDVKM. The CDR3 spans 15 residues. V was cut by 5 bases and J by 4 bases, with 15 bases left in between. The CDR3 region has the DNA TGTGCCAGCAGTAGAGGGGGTCGGCTAAATCAGCCCCAGCATTCT. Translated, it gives CASSRGGRLNQPQHS.

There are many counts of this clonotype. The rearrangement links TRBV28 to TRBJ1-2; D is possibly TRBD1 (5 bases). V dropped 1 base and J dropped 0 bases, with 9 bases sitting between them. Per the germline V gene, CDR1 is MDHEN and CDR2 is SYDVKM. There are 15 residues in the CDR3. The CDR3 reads CASSLLGAANYGYTF. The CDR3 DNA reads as TGTGCCAGCAGTTTATTAGGGGCAGCTAACTATGGCTACACCTTC.

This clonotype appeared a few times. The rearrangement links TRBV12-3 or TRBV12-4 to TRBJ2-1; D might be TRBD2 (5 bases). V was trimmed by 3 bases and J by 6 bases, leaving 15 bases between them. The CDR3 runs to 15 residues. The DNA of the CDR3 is TGTGCCAGCAGTTTTCGGCTAGCTGCGTCCAATGAGCAGTTCTTC. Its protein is CASSFRLAASNEQFF.

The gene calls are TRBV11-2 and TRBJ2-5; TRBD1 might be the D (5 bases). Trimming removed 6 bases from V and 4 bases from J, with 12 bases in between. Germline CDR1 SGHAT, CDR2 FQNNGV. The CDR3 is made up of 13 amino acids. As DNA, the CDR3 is TGTGCCAGCAGTTACAGGCTAGGAGAGACCCAGTACTTC. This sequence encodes CASSYRLGETQYF.